The T cell receptor beta chain under discussion was sequenced for a study of identical twins. Study-level findings and limits: Sharing of beta out-of-frame sequences by twins showed a weaker excess. The more abundant beta clonotypes in cord blood had fewer insertions, and memory repertoires did not show this.

This CDR3 has 13 residues. Trimming removed 5 bases at V and 4 bases at J, with 10 bases between. In TCRdb, the 5' RACE reads were re-called with MiXCR into one record per CDR3 protein. The sample includes a few hundred thousand distinct CDR3 sequences, roughly an eighth of them seen just once. This clonotype was recorded many times. As yet, its antigen is unknown. These data were likewise used in another study, on yellow fever vaccine responses in identical twins.

The receptor's source is a woman between 18 and 30 years old in good health. Sample: CD4+ T cells sorted from blood. V usage is TRBV12-3 or TRBV12-4 and J usage is TRBJ2-3; D not resolved. In nucleotides, the CDR3 is TGTGCCAGCAGTCCCGACGTCGCAGATACGCAGTATTTT. It translates to CASSPDVADTQYF.